What follows describes a single T cell receptor beta chain. The study drew participants aged about 18 to 89 years from roughly 25 US areas. Donors were grouped by their self-reported clinical history. These data are taken from a study of blood T cell repertoires in COVID-19. As for the study in general: Italy, Spain and the United States were the sources of the convalescent and acute COVID-19 samples.

Authors' processing steps: Reference gene primer amplification gave nucleated cell count estimates. Sequencing was performed with immunoSEQ multiplex PCR; in TCRdb, only in-frame clones are kept and a portion is missing. V and J calls and clone size follow that table, whereas D and trimming were derived from the DNA. The sample contains about 150,000 clones, around four fifths of which appear only once. The TCR originated in a man in his fifties who had recovered from COVID-19. Sequencing input: PBMCs or T cells enriched from blood (not recorded which).

This CDR3 reads CASSPTSGELFF. The CDR3 region has the DNA TGTGCCAGCAGCCCGACATCCGGGGAGCTGTTTTTT. The chain combines TRBV5-4 with TRBJ2-2; D uncertain. CDR1 is SGHNT and CDR2 is YYREEE in the germline V gene (reference sequence). V gave up 4 bases and J gave up 6 bases, with 7 bases separating them. The CDR3 length is 12 residues.